Below are 6 T cell receptor beta chains sequenced from a single sample in a study of T cell repertoires and HLA-DP antigens. The antigens these receptors bind are not known. Only in-frame clones appear in the TCRdb table, and some are missing; sequencing was by immunoSEQ multiplex PCR. The data contain some 89,000 clones, approximately 86% of them singletons. The sample taken for sequencing was CD4+ T cells from PBMCs. The origin of the receptors is a man aged 50-60 years in good health and CMV-seronegative.

This chain joins TRBV5-1 and TRBJ1-5; D is possibly TRBD1 (5 bases). Looked up from germline, CDR1 is SGHRS and CDR2 is YFSETQ. The CDR3 extends over 14 amino acids. With 0 bases removed from V and 3 bases from J, the gap between germline ends came to 7 bases. The CDR3 DNA sequence: TGCGCCAGCAGCTTGGGGGGCAACAATCAGCCCCAGCATTTT. As protein: CASSLGGNNQPQHF. Full variable domain (remainder filled in from reference TRBV5-1 and TRBJ1-5): KAGVTQTPRYLIKTRGQQVTLSCSPISGHRSVSWYQQTPGQGLQFLFEYFSETQRNKGNFPGRFSGRQFSNSRSEMNVSTLELGDSALYLCASSLGGNNQPQHFGDGTRLSIL.

This chain uses TRBV2 with TRBJ2-7; D is possibly TRBD2 (6 bases). Trimming stripped 8 bases from V and 4 bases from J, with 15 bases between. Germline V CDR1 and CDR2: SNHLY, FYNNEI. This CDR3 comprises 13 residues. The chain's CDR3 is CASRRLAQYEQYF. The CDR3 coding sequence is TGTGCCAGCCGCCGGCTAGCGCAGTACGAGCAGTACTTC.

The chain carries TRBV6-1 and TRBJ1-5; no reliable D call. Deletions cut 4 bases from V and 1 base from J, with 11 bases between. The germline V gene encodes CDR1 MNHNS and CDR2 SASEGT. This CDR3 region has 15 residues. DNA for the CDR3: TGTGCCAGCAGTGTTGGGGTGGTAAGCAATCAGCCCCAGCATTTT. Its protein product is CASSVGVVSNQPQHF.

This clone was seen only a few times. The rearrangement joins TRBV27 to TRBJ1-6, with D unclear. Deletions cut 3 bases from V and 0 bases from J, with 9 bases between. The germline CDR1 and CDR2 sequences are MNHEY and SMNVEV (reference sequence). There are 16 residues in the CDR3. This CDR3 reads CASSLSASSYNSPLHF. DNA for the CDR3: TGTGCCAGCAGTTTGTCCGCTAGCTCCTATAATTCACCCCTCCACTTT.

This chain joins TRBV9 and TRBJ2-1, with TRBD1 matching over 8 bases. V was clipped by 2 bases and J by 4 bases; unmatched bases: 5. This CDR3 spans 15 amino acids. CDR1 is SGDLS, CDR2 YYNGEE, per germline. The CDR3 DNA reads TGTGCCAGCAGCGTGACAGGGGTTTCTTACAATGAGCAGTTCTTC. Protein product: CASSVTGVSYNEQFF. The full variable domain, in which reference TRBV9 and TRBJ2-1 provide the parts outside the CDR3, is DSGVTQTPKHLITATGQRVTLRCSPRSGDLSVYWYQQSLDQGLQFLIQYYNGEERAKGNILERFSAQQFPDLHSELNLSSLELGDSALYFCASSVTGVSYNEQFFGPGTRLTVL.

V gene TRBV6-1 combines with J gene TRBJ2-3; TRBD2 matches at 12 bases. With V trimmed by 2 bases and J by 4 bases, 1 base remained unmatched. The CDR3 extends over 15 amino acids. Germline loops: CDR1 MNHNS, CDR2 SASEGT. CDR3 amino acids: CASSELAGGPDTQYF. CDR3 nucleotides: TGTGCCAGCAGTGAACTAGCGGGGGGGCCAGATACGCAGTATTTT.